The 29 T cell receptor beta chains below come from one sample, sequenced in a study of blood T cells in healthy people across ages (dated by TCRdb to between 2015 and 2016). Receptor libraries were prepared by 5' RACE. The run used an Illumina HiSeq 2500. A second roughly 6 to 12 cycle PCR used a sample-barcoded 5' primer and a J-beta primer mix. TCRdb trimmed the raw reads at Q25, called clones with MiXCR and kept productive beta chains. Rows with a matching CDR3 protein are joined into one entry that keeps the most common DNA and genes. The sample profile shows approximately 850,000 distinct CDR3 sequences; nearly 60% of them were found once. Clones ranked in the top ten supply roughly 22% of the sample. Sequencing used blood. These receptors came from a man younger than 40 in good health.

This clonotype was picked up one time. The V gene is TRBV20-1, the J gene TRBJ2-3, with 7 positions matching TRBD1. This CDR3 region has 14 residues. With V trimmed by 6 bases and J by 2 bases, 8 bases remained unmatched. The V gene's germline CDR1 is DFQATT and CDR2 SNEGSKA (reference sequence). CDR3: CSADRDRVTDTQYF. DNA of the CDR3: TGCAGTGCCGACCGGGACAGAGTCACAGATACGCAGTATTTT.

The chain uses TRBV29-1 and TRBJ2-1; D is ambiguous. V was clipped by 3 bases and J by 8 bases, with 20 bases between them. This CDR3 region has 15 residues. Germline loops: CDR1 SQVTM, CDR2 ANQGSEA. The CDR3 DNA is TGCAGCGTTGAGGGGTGGGGTATGAATCTTGATGAGCAGTTCTTC. Protein product: CSVEGWGMNLDEQFF.

The V call is TRBV29-1, the J call TRBJ2-5, with 12 bases lining up with TRBD2. The CDR3 consists of 16 residues. Germline V gives CDR1 SQVTM, CDR2 ANQGSEA. V shed 1 base, J shed 11 bases, and the junction held 14 bases outside the gene matches. DNA for the CDR3: TGCAGCGTTGAAGGCACTAGCGGGAGGCCGGGGAATGAGCAGTACTTC. As protein: CSVEGTSGRPGNEQYF.

The chain links TRBV19 to TRBJ2-5; 14 bases agree with TRBD2. Losses at the gene ends were 5 bases for V and 11 bases for J; bases not matched to a gene: 10. CDR3 length: 15 amino acids. The germline gives CDR1 LNHDA, CDR2 SQIVND (reference sequence). The CDR3: CASSLGTSGRSEQYF. Written as DNA, the CDR3 is TGTGCCAGTAGTCTTGGGACTAGCGGGAGATCAGAGCAGTACTTC.

This clonotype was counted at least ten times. The chain links TRBV20-1 to TRBJ2-3; D is undetermined. V shed 5 bases and J shed 0 bases, with 15 bases lying between them. CDR1 is DFQATT and CDR2 is SNEGSKA in the germline V gene (reference sequence). The CDR3 is made up of 15 amino acids. CDR3 sequence (DNA): TGCAGTGCTCACCCTGGCGGAGTTAGCACAGATACGCAGTATTTT. Translated: CSAHPGGVSTDTQYF.

V gene TRBV6-6 combines with J gene TRBJ1-6; D gene unclear. The germline gives CDR1 MNHNY, CDR2 SVGAGI (reference sequence). The V gene lost 8 bases and the J gene lost 6 bases, with 17 bases spanning the gap. This CDR3 spans 15 amino acids. The CDR3 is CASWFPAPANSPLHF. The DNA of the CDR3 is TGTGCCAGCTGGTTTCCAGCCCCGGCTAATTCACCCCTCCACTTT.

The chain uses TRBV5-1 and TRBJ1-1, with D maybe TRBD1 (5 bases). CDR3 length equals 14 residues. CDR1 SGHRS and CDR2 YFSETQ come from the germline V gene. V lost 0 bases to trimming and J lost 4 bases, with 10 bases between them. Here the CDR3 DNA reads TGCGCCAGCAGCTTGGTTTGGGGGGGCACTGAAGCTTTCTTT. Amino acid sequence: CASSLVWGGTEAFF.

This clonotype has more than one count but fewer than ten. The V gene is TRBV12-3 or TRBV12-4, the J gene TRBJ1-2; no firm D call. Trimming stripped 2 bases from V and 8 bases from J, with 6 bases between. CDR3 length: 11 residues. For the CDR3, the DNA is TGTGCCAGCAGTTTATTCGGCGGCTACACCTTC. Translating gives CASSLFGGYTF.

CDR3 loop: CASSVAPASGRDYEQYF. Written as DNA, the CDR3 is TGTGCCAGCAGCGTAGCTCCCGCTAGCGGGAGGGACTACGAGCAGTACTTC. The V and J genes are TRBV9 and TRBJ2-7; 12 nucleotides agree with TRBD2. V shed 0 bases, J shed 3 bases, and the junction held 7 bases outside the gene matches. The CDR3 runs 17 residues. Germline V CDR1 and CDR2: SGDLS, YYNGEE.

In its sample, this clonotype was seen a few times. The chain couples TRBV10-3 to TRBJ2-1; weak D call: TRBD2 (6 bases). The CDR3 runs 14 residues. Germline CDR1 ENHRY, CDR2 SYGVKD. V lost 0 bases to trimming and J lost 6 bases, with 9 bases between them. The CDR3 DNA sequence: TGTGCCATCAGTGAGTCCCTAGCGTCCAATGAGCAGTTCTTC. Translation gives CAISESLASNEQFF.

The DNA of the CDR3 is TGTGCCAGCAGCATGACTAGCGGGAACTACAATGAGCAGTTCTTC. Translation: CASSMTSGNYNEQFF. The chain employs TRBV7-2 and TRBJ2-1; 11 nucleotides agree with TRBD2. The CDR3 contains 15 residues. The germline V gene has CDR1 SGHTA and CDR2 FQGNSA. Germline trimming cut 5 bases from V and 3 bases from J; bases unmatched to any gene: 3. Full variable domain (missing parts from reference TRBV7-2 and TRBJ2-1): GAGVSQSPSNKVTEKGKDVELRCDPISGHTALYWYRQSLGQGLEFLIYFQGNSAPDKSGLPSDRFSAERTGGSVSTLTIQRTQQEDSAVYLCASSMTSGNYNEQFFGPGTRLTVL.

The V call is TRBV2, the J call TRBJ2-5; D is possibly TRBD2 (6 bases). This CDR3 has 11 amino acids. Trimming left V 9 bases short and J 3 bases short, with 8 bases between. Germline CDR1 and CDR2: SNHLY and FYNNEI. CDR3 sequence (DNA): TGTGCCAGTGGCGGGGAAGAGACCCAGTACTTC. It encodes CASGGEETQYF. Complete variable domain (other parts from reference TRBV2 and TRBJ2-5): EPEVTQTPSHQVTQMGQEVILRCVPISNHLYFYWYRQILGQKVEFLVSFYNNEISEKSEIFDDQFSVERPDGSNFTLKIRSTKLEDSAMYFCASGGEETQYFGPGTRLLVL.

The rearrangement joins TRBV6-6 to TRBJ2-1, with a tentative D call TRBD2 (6 bases). Trimming shortened V by 2 bases and J by 5 bases, and 13 bases separated the two germline ends. This CDR3 has 15 residues. Germline-derived CDR1 and CDR2 are MNHNY and SVGAGI (reference sequence). In DNA, the CDR3 is TGTGCCAGCAGTTACGGGCGGGAAGGCCACAATGAGCAGTTCTTC. Translation: CASSYGREGHNEQFF.

The chain carries TRBV4-2 and TRBJ2-2, with D unclear. V gave up 0 bases and J gave up 2 bases, with 4 bases separating them. Per the germline V gene, CDR1 is LGHNA and CDR2 is YNFKEQ. The CDR3 has 14 amino acids. The CDR3 nucleotides are TGTGCCAGCAGCCAAGATGGCAACACCGGGGAGCTGTTTTTT. Translated: CASSQDGNTGELFF.

The rearrangement links TRBV28 to TRBJ2-1; D might be TRBD2 (5 bases). The ends were cut back, 5 bases at V and 5 bases at J, with 13 bases in the middle. The CDR3 is 14 amino acids. Germline V CDR1 and CDR2: MDHEN, SYDVKM. Here the CDR3 reads CASSPGLVDNEQFF. In nucleotides, the CDR3 is TGTGCCAGCAGTCCCGGACTGGTGGACAATGAGCAGTTCTTC.

The V call is TRBV29-1, the J call TRBJ2-3, with TRBD1 matching over 8 bases. The ends lost 7 bases at V and 1 base at J; junction bases unmatched: 7. Germline CDR1 reads SQVTM; CDR2 reads ANQGSEA. There are 14 residues in the CDR3. The DNA of the CDR3 is TGCAGCGATTCGACAGGGGTGGGCACAGATACGCAGTATTTT. Translated, it gives CSDSTGVGTDTQYF.

To note about this clonotype: A read error may account for a junction end that differs from germline. V is TRBV14 and J is TRBJ2-7; 7 positions match TRBD1. Germline-derived CDR1 and CDR2 are SGHDN and FVKESK. This CDR3 has 15 amino acids. CDR3: CASSQVLQGFDERYF. Here the CDR3 DNA reads TGTGCCAGCAGCCAAGTCTTACAGGGGTTCGACGAGCGGTACTTC.

The genes are TRBV7-6 and TRBJ2-3, with D hard to call. The germline V gene has CDR1 SGHVS and CDR2 FNYEAQ. The V end was cut by 4 bases, the J end by 2 bases, with 13 bases between. The CDR3 contains 15 residues. The CDR3, as DNA: TGTGCCAGCAGCTCCTATGAGTGGTCCACAGATACGCAGTATTTT. Protein product: CASSSYEWSTDTQYF.

This clonotype appeared a few times. This chain uses TRBV2 with TRBJ2-7; D is uncertain. Germline CDR1 and CDR2: SNHLY and FYNNEI. This CDR3 comprises 11 residues. The V end lost 6 bases, the J end lost 6 bases, and 9 bases lay between the germline ends. CDR3 region: CASSRNAEQYF. As DNA, the CDR3 is TGTGCCAGCAGCAGGAACGCCGAGCAGTACTTC.

This rearrangement joins TRBV20-1 to TRBJ2-1, with TRBD2 matching over 9 bases. After removal of 3 bases from V and 0 bases from J, the junction contained 3 bases not matched to a gene. The CDR3 is made up of 15 amino acids. Germline V gene lookup returns CDR1 DFQATT and CDR2 SNEGSKA (reference sequence). In DNA form, the CDR3 reads TGCAGTGCTAGCACGACTAGCGGCTCCTACAATGAGCAGTTCTTC. This encodes CSASTTSGSYNEQFF.

This clonotype was counted a single time. The chain recombines TRBV5-5 with TRBJ1-1, with a tentative D call TRBD1 (5 bases). CDR3 length: 16 amino acids. V was cut by 0 bases and J by 0 bases, with 12 bases left in between. Germline lookup yields CDR1 SGHKS and CDR2 YYEKEE (reference sequence). The CDR3 nucleotides are TGTGCCAGCAGCTTGGAAATTGGGGGGATGAACACTGAAGCTTTCTTT. This encodes CASSLEIGGMNTEAFF. Drawing the rest from reference TRBV5-5 and TRBJ1-1, the complete variable domain is DAGVTQSPTHLIKTRGQQVTLRCSPISGHKSVSWYQQVLGQGPQFIFQYYEKEERGRGNFPDRFSARQFPNYSSELNVNALLLGDSALYLCASSLEIGGMNTEAFFGQGTRLTVV.

This clonotype was observed a handful of times. The genes are TRBV20-1 and TRBJ2-1; D uncertain. Looked up from germline, CDR1 is DFQATT and CDR2 is SNEGSKA (reference sequence). V was trimmed by 0 bases and J by 7 bases, leaving 13 bases between them. This CDR3 region has 14 residues. The CDR3 DNA reads as TGCAGTGCTAGAGAGCCGGCGATGAGAAATGAGCAGTTCTTC. It translates to CSAREPAMRNEQFF.

The V and J genes are TRBV7-2 and TRBJ2-3; D tentatively fits TRBD1 or TRBD2 (5 bases each). The CDR3 has 14 residues. Germline V gene lookup returns CDR1 SGHTA and CDR2 FQGNSA. V was clipped by 1 base and J by 5 bases, with 10 bases between them. The CDR3 sequence is CASSLGGRIDTQYF. CDR3 nucleotides: TGTGCCAGCAGCTTAGGGGGGAGAATAGATACGCAGTATTTT.

In this sample, this clonotype turned up once. The chain carries TRBV7-2 and TRBJ1-3; 8 positions match TRBD1. V trimming: 1 base; J trimming: 0 bases; junction bases outside the gene matches: 8. This CDR3 region has 18 residues. Germline CDR1 and CDR2: SGHTA and FQGNSA. Here the CDR3 DNA reads TGTGCCAGCAGCTTAGATCAACTAGGACAGGGCTCTGGAAACACCATATATTTT. It yields the protein CASSLDQLGQGSGNTIYF.

The chain has TRBV6-5 and TRBJ2-3, with TRBD1 matching 8 bases. The ends lost 4 bases at V and 5 bases at J; junction bases unmatched: 5. The CDR3 consists of 14 residues. In germline, CDR1 is MNHEY, CDR2 SVGAGI. The DNA of the CDR3 is TGTGCCAGCAGTTTGGACAGGGCGATAGATACGCAGTATTTT. Its translation: CASSLDRAIDTQYF.

The chain has TRBV4-1 and TRBJ1-6; 7 bases map to TRBD1. Germline-derived CDR1 and CDR2 are MGHRA and YSYEKL. This CDR3 has 15 amino acids. V trimming: 1 base; J trimming: 8 bases; junction bases outside the gene matches: 5. The CDR3 is CASSQVGTVDSPLHF. CDR3 DNA: TGCGCCAGCAGCCAAGTAGGGACAGTTGATTCACCCCTCCACTTT.

The chain uses TRBV10-3 and TRBJ2-5; tentative D call: TRBD2 (7 bases). The CDR3 is 16 residues long. Germline V gene sequence: CDR1 ENHRY, CDR2 SYGVKD. Trimming cost V 8 bases and J 11 bases, with 30 bases left between them. The CDR3 loop reads CAIAPRGGEGRSEQYF. The CDR3 DNA follows: TGTGCCATCGCCCCACGAGGGGGGGAGGGCCGGAGTGAGCAGTACTTC.

This rearrangement joins TRBV18 to TRBJ2-5; D remains unclear. Germline V gene sequence: CDR1 KGHSH, CDR2 LQKENI. With 4 bases removed from V and 1 base from J, the gap between germline ends came to 19 bases. This CDR3 has 17 amino acids. In DNA, the CDR3 is TGTGCCAGCTCACTAAACGGTCTTACCGGCTCCCAAGAGACCCAGTACTTC. Translating gives CASSLNGLTGSQETQYF.

J is TRBJ1-2 and V is TRBV6-2 or TRBV6-3; tentatively, D is TRBD1 (6 bases). V lost 6 bases and J lost 3, with 17 bases in between. This CDR3 comprises 15 residues. Germline-derived CDR1 and CDR2 are MNHEY and SVGEGT. CDR3: CASSSLAGVDYGYTF. CDR3 DNA sequence: TGTGCCAGCAGCTCCCTCGCAGGGGTTGACTATGGCTACACCTTC.